A selection of T cell receptor beta chains follows, all from one sample in a study of T-cell memory formation after mild COVID-19. Using its own MiXCR run on the 5' RACE reads, TCRdb lists one record per CDR3 protein. Altogether about 150,000 distinct CDR3 sequences are present, less than 25% being singletons, with the ten largest covering around 22%. The sequenced material came from PBMCs or a T cell subset sorted from them (not recorded which). These receptors originate from an adult woman who had mild COVID-19 (a few samples of this study predate the infection). Cell type and time point are not known. Both conserved end residues are part of each CDR3. D genes are given only for firm matches. Clone size appears in some rows only: once, few, many, or a class for an expanded clone.

>TRBD1|TRBV19|few|TRBJ2-7|15
TGTGCCAGTAGTGTCACCGGGACAGGACATTACGAGCAGTACTTC
CASSVTGTGHYEQYF
>TRBD1|TRBV12-3/TRBV12-4|NA|TRBJ2-7|14
TGTGCCAGCACCCCATCACAGGGGTCGGGGGAGCAGTACTTC
CASTPSQGSGEQYF
>NA|TRBV29-1|few|TRBJ1-1|12
TGCAGCGTTTTGGCATCGAACACTGAAGCTTTCTTT
CSVLASNTEAFF
>TRBD2|TRBV6-2/TRBV6-3|few|TRBJ2-1|14
TGTGCCAGCAGCTCTAGCGGGGGAAGAAATGAGCAGTTCTTC
CASSSSGGRNEQFF
>NA|TRBV7-8|NA|TRBJ1-4|14
TGTGCCAGCAGCTCACAGGCGGCCGCGGGGTTACTGTTTTTT
CASSSQAAAGLLFF
>NA|TRBV7-2|NA|TRBJ2-7|13
TGTGCCAGCAGCTTAACACCTTCCTACGAGCAGTACTTC
CASSLTPSYEQYF
>NA|TRBV7-9|few|TRBJ2-7|16
TGTGCCAGCAGCTTCGAGGACAGTAAGAATCTCTACGAGCAGTACTTC
CASSFEDSKNLYEQYF
>NA|TRBV30|NA|TRBJ1-1|12
TGTGCCTGGAGTGGGCCCCACACTGAAGCTTTCTTT
CAWSGPHTEAFF
>NA|TRBV7-2|NA|TRBJ2-3|15
TGTGCCAGCAGCTGGGATTGGCAGGGCACAGATACGCAGTATTTT
CASSWDWQGTDTQYF
>NA|TRBV4-3|NA|TRBJ2-1|15
TGCGCCAGCAGCCAGGGAGTTGGGCCCTACAATGAGCAGTTCTTC
CASSQGVGPYNEQFF
>NA|TRBV12-3/TRBV12-4|NA|TRBJ2-7|18
TGTGCCAGCAGTTTAGTGACCTCAGGGTTCCCCAGCTCCTACGAGCAGTACTTC
CASSLVTSGFPSSYEQYF
>NA|TRBV27|few|TRBJ2-1|16
TGTGCCAGCAGTTTATCTCTGATGCACTCCTACAATGAGCAGTTCTTC
CASSLSLMHSYNEQFF
>NA|TRBV4-3|few|TRBJ2-1|15
TGCGCCAGCAGCCAAGATCCGGACTCCTACAATGAGCAGTTCTTC
CASSQDPDSYNEQFF
>NA|TRBV7-9|NA|TRBJ1-1|16
TGTGCCAGCAGCTTATTCGGAGGATCGGTGAACACTGAAGCTTTCTTT
CASSLFGGSVNTEAFF
>NA|TRBV6-2/TRBV6-3|NA|TRBJ2-3|14
TGTGCCAGCAGTTTCTCAACCAGGTTACACACGCAGTATTTT
CASSFSTRLHTQYF
>TRBD1|TRBV24-1|NA|TRBJ1-6|13
TGTGCCACACCGGGACAGGGGGGTTCACCCCTCCACTTT
CATPGQGGSPLHF
>TRBD2|TRBV10-3|NA|TRBJ2-3|16
TGTGCCATCACCTCTCAGCGGGGGGGAGTGACAGATACGCAGTATTTT
CAITSQRGGVTDTQYF
>NA|TRBV4-3|NA|TRBJ1-6|15
TGCGCCAGCAGCCAAGAGGCGGGTTGGAATTCACCCCTCCACTTT
CASSQEAGWNSPLHF
>NA|TRBV16|NA|TRBJ2-3|17
TGTGCCAGCAGCCAATCGATGGCTAGCGACTACACAGATACGCAGTATTTT
CASSQSMASDYTDTQYF
>TRBD1|TRBV7-9|NA|TRBJ2-7|14
TGTGCCAGCGGGTCCGGGACAGGGGTTGGGGAGCAGTACTTC
CASGSGTGVGEQYF
>NA|TRBV7-9|few|TRBJ2-1|13
TGTGCCAGCGAGGGCAGCTCCTACAATGAGCAGTTCTTC
CASEGSSYNEQFF
>NA|TRBV4-2|few|TRBJ2-5|17
TGTGCCAGCAGCCCCCGGACGGCTAGCGGGACAGGCGGGACCCAGTACTTC
CASSPRTASGTGGTQYF
>TRBD2|TRBV18|NA|TRBJ2-1|18
TGTGCCAGCTCACGGACCGGGACTAGCGATTGGGCCCTGAATGAGCAGTTCTTC
CASSRTGTSDWALNEQFF
>TRBD2|TRBV9|NA|TRBJ2-7|14
TGTGCCAGCAGCCCAGCGGGAGTGAGGTACGAGCAGTACTTC
CASSPAGVRYEQYF
>TRBD1|TRBV5-1|once|TRBJ1-2|15
TGCGCCAGCAGCTTGGGCGAGACAGGGAGCTATGGCTACACCTTC
CASSLGETGSYGYTF
>NA|TRBV6-4|NA|TRBJ2-1|16
TGTGCCAGCAGTGACCTAGCCGGGAGTAGTGTCAATGAGCAGTTCTTC
CASSDLAGSSVNEQFF
>TRBD2|TRBV29-1|NA|TRBJ2-1|16
TGCAGCGTTGCCAGCGGGGGGGCCAACTCCTACAATGAGCAGTTCTTC
CSVASGGANSYNEQFF
>TRBD2|TRBV7-6|NA|TRBJ2-3|19
TGTGCCAGCAGCTTAGTGCTAGCGGGGGAGAGCTCTAGCACAGATACGCAGTATTTT
CASSLVLAGESSSTDTQYF
>TRBD1|TRBV29-1|NA|TRBJ1-2|14
TGCAGCGTTCTCCCCCGGGACAGGGGGAACGGCTACACCTTC
CSVLPRDRGNGYTF
>NA|TRBV12-3/TRBV12-4|few|TRBJ2-1|16
TGTGCCAGCAGTCGTGCCCGGGCTAGCGATGACAATGAGCAGTTCTTC
CASSRARASDDNEQFF
>TRBD1|TRBV5-1|NA|TRBJ2-3|16
TGCGCCAGCAGGTGGCTATACAGGGGAGCGACAGATACGCAGTATTTT
CASRWLYRGATDTQYF
>TRBD1|TRBV7-6|few|TRBJ2-1|15
TGTGCCAGCAGCCCCTGGACAGGGAGCTACAATGAGCAGTTCTTC
CASSPWTGSYNEQFF
>TRBD2|TRBV27|NA|TRBJ2-7|14
TGTGCCAGCAGTTTATGGGGGAGGGCCCACGAGCAGTACTTC
CASSLWGRAHEQYF
>TRBD1|TRBV5-1|NA|TRBJ1-2|16
TGCGCCAGCAGCTTGGAGGGACAGTTATCAGCCCTTGGCTACACCTTC
CASSLEGQLSALGYTF
>TRBD2|TRBV6-6|NA|TRBJ2-1|17
TGTGCCAGCAGTTTCCCGCCAGCGGGGGGCCGATACAATGAGCAGTTCTTC
CASSFPPAGGRYNEQFF
>NA|TRBV7-9|few|TRBJ2-5|14
TGTGCCAGCACCCACTCGGCGGGGTCGGAGACCCAGTACTTC
CASTHSAGSETQYF
>NA|TRBV7-2|NA|TRBJ2-1|14
TGTGCCAGCAGCTTTTACGCTAGCTTCAATGAGCAGTTCTTC
CASSFYASFNEQFF
>NA|TRBV12-3/TRBV12-4|NA|TRBJ1-1|15
TGTGCCAGCAGTTTAAGCATGACAGAACTCGGTGAAGCTTTCTTT
CASSLSMTELGEAFF
>NA|TRBV12-3/TRBV12-4|few|TRBJ2-1|12
TGTGCCAGCAGTCTATGGGGGGTTGAGCAGTTCTTC
CASSLWGVEQFF
>NA|TRBV6-2/TRBV6-3|NA|TRBJ2-2|14
TGTGCCAGCAGTTACTCAGGGGTTGGCGGGGAGCTGTTTTTT
CASSYSGVGGELFF
>NA|TRBV6-6|NA|TRBJ1-3|18
TGTGCCAGCAGTCACTGGGGGCTCGATAACCTCTCTGGAAACACCATATATTTT
CASSHWGLDNLSGNTIYF
>TRBD2|TRBV4-3|few|TRBJ2-7|14
TGCGCCAGCAGCCAGGGGGGAGGGGCAGCCGAGCAGTACTTC
CASSQGGGAAEQYF
>NA|TRBV28|NA|TRBJ1-2|15
TGTGCCAGCATCCCAAACAGCTCGCCTGACTATGGCTACACCTTC
CASIPNSSPDYGYTF
>TRBD1|TRBV7-9|few|TRBJ2-3|15
TGTGCCAGCAGCCCACCACAGGGGGCGCAAGATACGCAGTATTTT
CASSPPQGAQDTQYF
>NA|TRBV15|NA|TRBJ2-4|13
TGTGCCACCAGCAGGGGATACCAAAACATTCAGTACTTC
CATSRGYQNIQYF
>TRBD1|TRBV5-1|NA|TRBJ1-5|15
TGCGCCAGCAGCTCCGGGACAGATAGCAATCAGCCCCAGCATTTT
CASSSGTDSNQPQHF
>NA|TRBV4-2|NA|TRBJ1-2|15
TGTGCCAGCAGCCAAGATCAGGGCAGTAACTATGGCTACACCTTC
CASSQDQGSNYGYTF
>NA|TRBV5-1|NA|TRBJ1-1|16
TGCGCCAGCAGCTTTGAAGATTCCTGGGAAGGAACTGAAGCTTTCTTT
CASSFEDSWEGTEAFF
>NA|TRBV4-1|few|TRBJ2-1|13
TGCGCCAGCAGCCAGGGAAGGGACAATGAGCAGTTCTTC
CASSQGRDNEQFF
>NA|TRBV7-9|few|TRBJ2-5|12
TGTGCCAGCAGCCCCCAGGGGGAGACCCAGTACTTC
CASSPQGETQYF
>TRBD1|TRBV5-1|few|TRBJ1-4|20
TGCGCCAGCAGCTTGGGGGCTTCATACAGGGGGCGTTCGGCTAATGAAAAACTGTTTTTT
CASSLGASYRGRSANEKLFF
>TRBD2|TRBV7-6|NA|TRBJ2-1|14
TGTGCCAGCAGCTTAGGAGCGGGAGTAGATGAGCAGTTCTTC
CASSLGAGVDEQFF
>NA|TRBV24-1|NA|TRBJ2-2|14
TGTGCCACCAGTGGCGCTCCTAACGCCGGGGAGCTGTTTTTT
CATSGAPNAGELFF
>NA|TRBV9|NA|TRBJ1-2|11
TGTGCCAGCAGCGTAGGAGCTGGCTACACCTTC
CASSVGAGYTF
>NA|TRBV29-1|few|TRBJ1-5|13
TGCAGCGTTGCATCCGGGAGCAATCAGCCCCAGCATTTT
CSVASGSNQPQHF
>NA|TRBV12-3/TRBV12-4|NA|TRBJ2-7|14
TGTGCCAGCAGTTTAGGGCTTCGATCCTACGAGCAGTACTTC
CASSLGLRSYEQYF
>TRBD1|TRBV5-4|NA|TRBJ1-4|16
TGTGCCAGCAGCTTGAGGCAGGGGGCACCTAATGAAAAACTGTTTTTT
CASSLRQGAPNEKLFF
>TRBD1|TRBV14|NA|TRBJ2-5|14
TGTGCCAGCAGCCAAGGCGACAGGGTGGAGACCCAGTACTTC
CASSQGDRVETQYF
>NA|TRBV6-2/TRBV6-3|NA|TRBJ1-1|14
TGTGCCAGCAGTTACGAGGGACAGAACACTGAAGCTTTCTTT
CASSYEGQNTEAFF